This T cell receptor beta chain appears in the sequencing data of a study of graft-versus-host responses after intestinal transplantation. The assay was immunoSEQ multiplex PCR, and TCRdb's table has in-frame clones only and misses some. The repertoire holds around 100,000 clones, with approximately 93% as singletons. Germline-derived CDR1 and CDR2 are SGHNT and YYREEE (reference sequence). CDR3 size: 15 residues. V was pared by 3 bases and J by 0 bases, with 10 bases between. For this clone: The antigen is undetermined.

Source: unstimulated CD8+ T cells sorted from spleen or lymph node cells, taken before intestinal transplant. This sequence joins TRBV5-4 and TRBJ1-3; possibly TRBD1 for D (5 bases). The clonotype comes from a human donor who received an intestinal transplant. The CDR3 sequence: CASSWGESSGNTIYF. CDR3 nucleotide sequence: TGTGCCAGCAGCTGGGGGGAGAGCTCTGGAAACACCATATATTTT.